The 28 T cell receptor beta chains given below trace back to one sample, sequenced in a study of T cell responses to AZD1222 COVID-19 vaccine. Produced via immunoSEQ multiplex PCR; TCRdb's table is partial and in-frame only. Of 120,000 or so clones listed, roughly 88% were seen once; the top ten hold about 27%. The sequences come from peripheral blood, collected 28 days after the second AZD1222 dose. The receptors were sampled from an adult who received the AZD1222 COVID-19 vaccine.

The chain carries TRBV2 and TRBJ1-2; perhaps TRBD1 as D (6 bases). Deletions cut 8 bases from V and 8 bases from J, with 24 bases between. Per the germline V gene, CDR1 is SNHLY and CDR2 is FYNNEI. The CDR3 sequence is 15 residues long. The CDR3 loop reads CASAQSRGVPAGYTF. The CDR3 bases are TGTGCCAGCGCCCAAAGCAGGGGAGTCCCGGCGGGCTACACCTTC.

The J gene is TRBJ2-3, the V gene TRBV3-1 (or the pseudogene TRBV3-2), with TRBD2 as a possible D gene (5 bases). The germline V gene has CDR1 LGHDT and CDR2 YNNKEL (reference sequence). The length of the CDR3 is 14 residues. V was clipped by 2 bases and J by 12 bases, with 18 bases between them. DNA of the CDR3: TGTGCCAGCAGCCAAACCCCCTCGGACTTCAGACAGTATTTT. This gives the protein CASSQTPSDFRQYF.

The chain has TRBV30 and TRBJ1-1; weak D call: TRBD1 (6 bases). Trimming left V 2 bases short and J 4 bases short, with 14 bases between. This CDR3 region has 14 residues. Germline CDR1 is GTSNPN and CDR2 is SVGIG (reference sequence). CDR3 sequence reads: CAWSISLGATEAFF. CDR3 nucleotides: TGTGCCTGGAGTATCTCTTTGGGGGCCACTGAAGCTTTCTTT.

The CDR3 nucleotides are TGTGCCAGCAGTTTGGGCCCGAGCAATTCACCCCTCCACTTT. Protein product: CASSLGPSNSPLHF. This chain uses TRBV6-5 with TRBJ1-6; D remains ambiguous. This CDR3 is built from 14 residues. With 4 bases removed from V and 7 bases from J, the gap between germline ends came to 11 bases. Germline values: CDR1 MNHEY, CDR2 SVGAGI.

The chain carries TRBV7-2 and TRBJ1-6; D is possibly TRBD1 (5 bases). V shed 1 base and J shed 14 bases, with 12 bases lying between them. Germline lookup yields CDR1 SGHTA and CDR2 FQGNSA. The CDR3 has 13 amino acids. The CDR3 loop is CASSLVGGDTLHF. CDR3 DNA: TGTGCCAGCAGCTTAGTGGGGGGTGACACCCTCCACTTT.

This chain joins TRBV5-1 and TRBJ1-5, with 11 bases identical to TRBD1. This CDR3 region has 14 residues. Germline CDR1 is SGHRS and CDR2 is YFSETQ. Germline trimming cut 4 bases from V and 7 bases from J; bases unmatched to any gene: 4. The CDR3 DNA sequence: TGCGCCAGCAGCCCGGGACAGGGGGTCCAGCCCCAGCATTTT. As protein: CASSPGQGVQPQHF.

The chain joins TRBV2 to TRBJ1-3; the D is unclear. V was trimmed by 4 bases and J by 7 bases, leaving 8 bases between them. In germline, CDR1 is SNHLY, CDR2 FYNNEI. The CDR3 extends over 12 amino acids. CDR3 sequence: CASSGFVNTIYF. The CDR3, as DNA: TGTGCCAGCAGTGGGTTCGTCAACACCATATATTTT.

In nucleotides, the CDR3 is TGTGCCAGCAGCGTCCGGGACAGGGTGGGGTCTGGGGCCAACGTCCTGACTTTC. This codes for CASSVRDRVGSGANVLTF. The V and J genes are TRBV9 and TRBJ2-6, with 9 bases identical to TRBD1. This CDR3 contains 18 residues. The V segment lost 2 bases and the J segment 1 base; nucleotides outside the gene matches: 7. Germline V gene sequence: CDR1 SGDLS, CDR2 YYNGEE.

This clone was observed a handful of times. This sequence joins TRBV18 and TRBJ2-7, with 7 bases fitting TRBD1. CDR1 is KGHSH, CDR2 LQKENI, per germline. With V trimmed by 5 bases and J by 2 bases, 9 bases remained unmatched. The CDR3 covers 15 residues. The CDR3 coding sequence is TGTGCCAGCTCATCGGGACAGTTTCCCCCCTACGAGCAGTACTTC. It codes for CASSSGQFPPYEQYF.

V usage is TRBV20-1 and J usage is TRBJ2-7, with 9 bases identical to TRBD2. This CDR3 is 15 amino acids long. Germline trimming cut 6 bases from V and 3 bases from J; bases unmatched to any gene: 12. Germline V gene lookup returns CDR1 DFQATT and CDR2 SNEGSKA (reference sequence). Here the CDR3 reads CSASDRSGGFYEQYF. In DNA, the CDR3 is TGCAGTGCCAGTGACCGTAGCGGGGGATTCTACGAGCAGTACTTC.

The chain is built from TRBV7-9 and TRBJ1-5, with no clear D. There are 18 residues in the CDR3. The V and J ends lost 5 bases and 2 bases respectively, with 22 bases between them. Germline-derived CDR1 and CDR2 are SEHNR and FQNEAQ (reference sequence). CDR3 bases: TGTGCCAGCAGCGACCAGACCCCGGGCGGAGGAGGCAATCAGCCCCAGCATTTT. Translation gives CASSDQTPGGGGNQPQHF.

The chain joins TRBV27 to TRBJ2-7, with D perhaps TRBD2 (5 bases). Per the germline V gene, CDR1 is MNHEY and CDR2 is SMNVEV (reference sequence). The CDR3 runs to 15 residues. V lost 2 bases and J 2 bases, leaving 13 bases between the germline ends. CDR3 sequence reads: CASSLLPGKTYEQYF. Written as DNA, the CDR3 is TGTGCCAGCAGTTTACTTCCGGGGAAAACCTACGAGCAGTACTTC.

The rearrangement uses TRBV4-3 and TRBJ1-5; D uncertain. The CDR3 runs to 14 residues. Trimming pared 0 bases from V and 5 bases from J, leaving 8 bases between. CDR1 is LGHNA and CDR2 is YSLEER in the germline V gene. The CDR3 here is CASSQDGRDQPQHF. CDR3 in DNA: TGCGCCAGCAGCCAAGACGGGCGTGATCAGCCCCAGCATTTT.

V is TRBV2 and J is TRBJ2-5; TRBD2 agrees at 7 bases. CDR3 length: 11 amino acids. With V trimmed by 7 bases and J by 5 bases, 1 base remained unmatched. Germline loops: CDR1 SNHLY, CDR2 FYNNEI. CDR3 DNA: TGTGCCAGCATGGGGGGGGAGACCCAGTACTTC. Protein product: CASMGGETQYF.

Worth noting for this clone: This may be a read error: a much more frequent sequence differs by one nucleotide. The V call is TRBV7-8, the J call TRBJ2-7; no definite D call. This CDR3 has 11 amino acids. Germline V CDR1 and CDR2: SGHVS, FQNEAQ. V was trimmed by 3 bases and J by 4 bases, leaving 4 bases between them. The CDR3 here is CASSFDYEQYF. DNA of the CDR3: TGTGCCAGCAGCTTCGATTACGAGCAGTACTTC.

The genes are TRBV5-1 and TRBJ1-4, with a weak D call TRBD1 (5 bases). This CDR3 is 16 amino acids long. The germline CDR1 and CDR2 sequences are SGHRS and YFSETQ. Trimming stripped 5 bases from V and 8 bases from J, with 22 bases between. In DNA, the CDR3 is TGCGCCAGCAGTTCAAAATCCGGATTAAGGGGAGAAAAACTGTTTTTT. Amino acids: CASSSKSGLRGEKLFF.

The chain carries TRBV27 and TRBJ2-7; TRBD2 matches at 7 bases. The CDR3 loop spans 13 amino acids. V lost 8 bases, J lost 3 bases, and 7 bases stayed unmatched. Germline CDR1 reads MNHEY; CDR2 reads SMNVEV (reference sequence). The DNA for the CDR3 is TGTGCCAGCGGGGGGGGGTACCTCTACGAGCAGTACTTC. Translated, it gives CASGGGYLYEQYF.

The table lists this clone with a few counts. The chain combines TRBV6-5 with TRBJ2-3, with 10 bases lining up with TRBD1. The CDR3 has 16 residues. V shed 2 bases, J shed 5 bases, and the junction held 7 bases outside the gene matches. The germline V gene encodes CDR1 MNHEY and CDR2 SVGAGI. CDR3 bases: TGTGCCAGCAGTTACGACGGACAGGGGGAGATAGATACGCAGTATTTT. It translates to CASSYDGQGEIDTQYF.

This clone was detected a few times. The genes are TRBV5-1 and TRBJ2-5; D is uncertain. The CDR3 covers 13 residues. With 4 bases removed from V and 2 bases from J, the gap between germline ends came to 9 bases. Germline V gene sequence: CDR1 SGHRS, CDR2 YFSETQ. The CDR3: CASSQNLQETQYF. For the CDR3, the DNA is TGCGCCAGCAGCCAAAATTTACAAGAGACCCAGTACTTC.

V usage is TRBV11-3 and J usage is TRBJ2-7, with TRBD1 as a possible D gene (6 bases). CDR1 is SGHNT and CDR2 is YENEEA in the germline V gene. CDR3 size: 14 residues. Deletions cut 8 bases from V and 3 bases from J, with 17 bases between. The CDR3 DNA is TGTGCCAGCTCTCCCGGGACATCAATCTACGAGCAGTACTTC. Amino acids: CASSPGTSIYEQYF.

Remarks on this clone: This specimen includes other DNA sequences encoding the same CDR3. CDR3 residues: CASSSLGTGFEKLFF. The DNA of the CDR3 is TGTGCCAGCAGTTCCCTGGGGACAGGGTTTGAAAAACTGTTTTTT. The chain has TRBV28 and TRBJ1-4, with TRBD1 identical over 9 bases. Germline V gene sequence: CDR1 MDHEN, CDR2 SYDVKM. The CDR3 totals 15 residues. V was pared by 4 bases and J by 7 bases, with 7 bases of the junction left unmatched.

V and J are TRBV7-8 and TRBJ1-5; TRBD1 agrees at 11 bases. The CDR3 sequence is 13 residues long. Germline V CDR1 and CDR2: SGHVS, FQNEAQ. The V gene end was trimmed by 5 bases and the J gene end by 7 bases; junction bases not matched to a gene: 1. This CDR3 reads CASSRDRGQPQHF. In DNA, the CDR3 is TGTGCCAGCAGCCGGGACAGGGGGCAGCCCCAGCATTTT.

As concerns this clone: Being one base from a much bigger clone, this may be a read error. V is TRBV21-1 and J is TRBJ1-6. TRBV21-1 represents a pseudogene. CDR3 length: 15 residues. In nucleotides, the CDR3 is TGTGCCAGCCGCCCCCCAGGACCGGGGGGCGCACCCCTCCACTTT. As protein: CASRPPGPGGAPLHF.

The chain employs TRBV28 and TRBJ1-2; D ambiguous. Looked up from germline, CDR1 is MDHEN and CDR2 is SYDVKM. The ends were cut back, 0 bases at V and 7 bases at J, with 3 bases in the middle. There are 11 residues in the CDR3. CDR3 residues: CASSLWTGYTF. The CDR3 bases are TGTGCCAGCAGTTTATGGACTGGCTACACCTTC.

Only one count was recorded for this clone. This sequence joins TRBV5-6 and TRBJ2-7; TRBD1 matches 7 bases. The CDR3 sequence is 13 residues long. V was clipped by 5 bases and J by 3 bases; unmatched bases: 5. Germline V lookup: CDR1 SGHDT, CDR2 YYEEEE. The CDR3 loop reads CASRGQNLYEQYF. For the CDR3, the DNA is TGTGCCAGCAGGGGACAGAACCTCTACGAGCAGTACTTC.

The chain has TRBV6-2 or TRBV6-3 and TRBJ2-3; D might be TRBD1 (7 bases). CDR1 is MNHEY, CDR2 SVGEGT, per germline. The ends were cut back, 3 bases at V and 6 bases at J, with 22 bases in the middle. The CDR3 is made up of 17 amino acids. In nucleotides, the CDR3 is TGTGCCAGCAGTTATGGGGGGAAGACAGGGTCGGTGGATACGCAGTATTTT. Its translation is CASSYGGKTGSVDTQYF.

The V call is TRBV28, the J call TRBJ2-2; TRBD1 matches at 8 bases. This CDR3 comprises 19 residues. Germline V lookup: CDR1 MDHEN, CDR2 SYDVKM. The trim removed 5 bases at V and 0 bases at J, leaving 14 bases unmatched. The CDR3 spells CASSPQGTGPYSNTGELFF. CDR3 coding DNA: TGTGCCAGCAGTCCTCAAGGGACAGGCCCCTATTCGAACACCGGGGAGCTGTTTTTT.

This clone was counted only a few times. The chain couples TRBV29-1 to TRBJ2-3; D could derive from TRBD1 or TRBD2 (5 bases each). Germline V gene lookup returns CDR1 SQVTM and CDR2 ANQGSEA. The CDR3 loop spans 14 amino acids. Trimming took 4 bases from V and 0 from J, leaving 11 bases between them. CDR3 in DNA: TGCAGCGTTGGGGGGATCCCTAGCACAGATACGCAGTATTTT. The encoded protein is CSVGGIPSTDTQYF.